This entry is about one T cell receptor beta chain. TCRdb reprocessed the RT-PCR reads with MiXCR, giving one entry per CDR3 protein. The sample lists over 150,000 distinct CDR3 sequences, 30% occurring once. This CDR3 is built from 14 residues. CDR1 SGHRS and CDR2 YFSETQ come from the germline V gene. Trimming stripped 0 bases from V and 8 bases from J, with 12 bases between. The sample belongs to a study of patients and donors after allogeneic stem cell transplantation. The chain employs TRBV5-1 and TRBJ1-5; D gene ambiguous. Sequencing used blood, either unsorted or a sorted T cell fraction (not recorded which). This receptor was taken from a human donor who was either an allogeneic HSCT recipient or a stem cell or donor lymphocyte infusion donor (not recorded which). It is not recorded whose cells these are; they may come from a transplant donor. The CDR3 sequence is CASSLGGLDKPQHF. CDR3 coding DNA: TGCGCCAGCAGCTTGGGTGGCCTTGATAAGCCCCAGCATTTT.